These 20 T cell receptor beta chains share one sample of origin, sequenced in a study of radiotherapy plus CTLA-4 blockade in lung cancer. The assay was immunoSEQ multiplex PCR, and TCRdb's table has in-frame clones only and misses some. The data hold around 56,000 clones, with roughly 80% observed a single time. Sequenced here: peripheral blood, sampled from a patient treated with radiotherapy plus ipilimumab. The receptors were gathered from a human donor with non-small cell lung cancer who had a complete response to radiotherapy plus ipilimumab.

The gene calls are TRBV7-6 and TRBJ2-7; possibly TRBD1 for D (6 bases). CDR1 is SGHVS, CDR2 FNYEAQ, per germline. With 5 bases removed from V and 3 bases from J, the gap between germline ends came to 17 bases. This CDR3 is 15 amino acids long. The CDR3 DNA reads TGTGCCAGCAGCCGCCTCCGGGACATCTTCTACGAGCAGTACTTC. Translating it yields CASSRLRDIFYEQYF.

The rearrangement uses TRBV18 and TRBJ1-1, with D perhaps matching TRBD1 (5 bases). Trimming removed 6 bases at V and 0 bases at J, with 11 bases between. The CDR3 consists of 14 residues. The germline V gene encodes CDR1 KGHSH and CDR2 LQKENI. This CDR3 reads CASSQKGMNTEAFF. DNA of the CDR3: TGTGCCAGCTCTCAAAAGGGGATGAACACTGAAGCTTTCTTT.

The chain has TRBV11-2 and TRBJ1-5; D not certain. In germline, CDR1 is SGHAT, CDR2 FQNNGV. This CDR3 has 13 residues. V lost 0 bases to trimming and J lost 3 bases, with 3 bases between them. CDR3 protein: CASSLDYNQPQHF. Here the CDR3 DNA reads TGTGCCAGCAGCTTAGATTACAATCAGCCCCAGCATTTT.

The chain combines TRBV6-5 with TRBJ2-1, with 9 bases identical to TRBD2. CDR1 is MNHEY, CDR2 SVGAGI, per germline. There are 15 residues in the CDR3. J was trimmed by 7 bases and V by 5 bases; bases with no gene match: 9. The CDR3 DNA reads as TGTGCCAGCAGTGCCGGGACTAGCATAAGGAATGAGCAGTTCTTC. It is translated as CASSAGTSIRNEQFF.

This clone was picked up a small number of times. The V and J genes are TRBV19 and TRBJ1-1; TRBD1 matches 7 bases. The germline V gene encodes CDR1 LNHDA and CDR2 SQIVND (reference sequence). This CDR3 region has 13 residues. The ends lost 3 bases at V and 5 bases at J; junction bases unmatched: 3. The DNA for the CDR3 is TGTGCCAGTAGTATGGTCAGGGGGACTGAAGCTTTCTTT. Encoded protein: CASSMVRGTEAFF.

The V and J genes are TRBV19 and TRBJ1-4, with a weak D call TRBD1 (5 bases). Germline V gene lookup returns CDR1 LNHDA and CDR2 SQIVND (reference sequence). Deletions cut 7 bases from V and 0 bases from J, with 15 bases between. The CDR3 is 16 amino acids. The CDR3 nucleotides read TGTGCCAGTAAAGGCTCGGGGGTTGCAACTAATGAAAAACTGTTTTTT. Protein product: CASKGSGVATNEKLFF.

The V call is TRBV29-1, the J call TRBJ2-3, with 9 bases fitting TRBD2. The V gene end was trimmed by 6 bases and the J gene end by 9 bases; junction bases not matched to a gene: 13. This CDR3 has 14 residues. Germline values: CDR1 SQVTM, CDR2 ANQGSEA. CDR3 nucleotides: TGCAGCGTCCCCGGGACTAGCTCAGTTGGGACGCAGTATTTT. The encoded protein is CSVPGTSSVGTQYF.

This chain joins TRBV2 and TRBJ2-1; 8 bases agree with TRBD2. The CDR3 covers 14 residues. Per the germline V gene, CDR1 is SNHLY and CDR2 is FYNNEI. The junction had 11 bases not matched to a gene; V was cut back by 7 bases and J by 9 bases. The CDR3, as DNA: TGTGCCAGCATGGGAAGCGGGAGCCTAGGTGAGCAGTTCTTC. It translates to CASMGSGSLGEQFF.

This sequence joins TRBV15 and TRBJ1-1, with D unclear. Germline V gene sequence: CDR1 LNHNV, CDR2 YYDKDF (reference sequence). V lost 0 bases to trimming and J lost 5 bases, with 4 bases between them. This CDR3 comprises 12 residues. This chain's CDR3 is CATSRDQTEAFF. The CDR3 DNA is TGTGCCACCAGCAGAGATCAGACTGAAGCTTTCTTT.

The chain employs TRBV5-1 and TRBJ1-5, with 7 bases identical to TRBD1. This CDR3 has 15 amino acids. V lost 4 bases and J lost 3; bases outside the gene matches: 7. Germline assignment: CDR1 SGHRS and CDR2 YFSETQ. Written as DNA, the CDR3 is TGCGCCAGCAGCGCATTAGGACAGGACAATCAGCCCCAGCATTTT. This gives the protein CASSALGQDNQPQHF.

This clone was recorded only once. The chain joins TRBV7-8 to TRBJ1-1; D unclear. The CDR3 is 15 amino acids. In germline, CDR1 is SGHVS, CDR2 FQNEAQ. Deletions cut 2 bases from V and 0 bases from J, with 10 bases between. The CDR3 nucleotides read TGTGCCAGCAGCTTATCACCAGGAATGAACACTGAAGCTTTCTTT. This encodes CASSLSPGMNTEAFF.

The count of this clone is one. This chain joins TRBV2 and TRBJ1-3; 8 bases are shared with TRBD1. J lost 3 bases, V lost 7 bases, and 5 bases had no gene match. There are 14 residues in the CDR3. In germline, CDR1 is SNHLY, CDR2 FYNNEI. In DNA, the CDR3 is TGTGCCAGCACCCTCACAGGGGGTGGAAACACCATATATTTT. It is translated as CASTLTGGGNTIYF.

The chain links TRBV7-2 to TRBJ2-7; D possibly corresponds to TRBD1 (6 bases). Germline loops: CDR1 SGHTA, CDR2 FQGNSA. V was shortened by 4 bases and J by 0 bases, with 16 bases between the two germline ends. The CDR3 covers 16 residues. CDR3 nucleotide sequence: TGTGCCAGCAGCTCCTCTAGTGGCAGGGGCTCCTACGAGCAGTACTTC. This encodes CASSSSSGRGSYEQYF.

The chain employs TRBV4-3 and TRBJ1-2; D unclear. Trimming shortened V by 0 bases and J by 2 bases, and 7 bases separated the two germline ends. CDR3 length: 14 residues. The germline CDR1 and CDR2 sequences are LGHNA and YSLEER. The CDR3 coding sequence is TGCGCCAGCAGCCAAGAAACACGAAACTATGGCTACACCTTC. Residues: CASSQETRNYGYTF.

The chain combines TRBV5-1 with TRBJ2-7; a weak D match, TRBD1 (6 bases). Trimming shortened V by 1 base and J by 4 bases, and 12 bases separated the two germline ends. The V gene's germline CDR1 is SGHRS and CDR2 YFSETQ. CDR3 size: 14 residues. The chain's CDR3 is CASSLSPGEYEQYV. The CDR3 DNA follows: TGCGCCAGCAGCTTGTCGCCAGGGGAGTACGAGCAGTACGTC.

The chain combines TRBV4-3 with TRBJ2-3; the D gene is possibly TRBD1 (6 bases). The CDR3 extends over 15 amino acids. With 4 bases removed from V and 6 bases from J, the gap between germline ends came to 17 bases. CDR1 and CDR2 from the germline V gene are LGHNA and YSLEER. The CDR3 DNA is TGCGCCAGCAGCCTCTCGAGGGGGAGAGGTGATACGCAGTATTTT. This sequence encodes CASSLSRGRGDTQYF.

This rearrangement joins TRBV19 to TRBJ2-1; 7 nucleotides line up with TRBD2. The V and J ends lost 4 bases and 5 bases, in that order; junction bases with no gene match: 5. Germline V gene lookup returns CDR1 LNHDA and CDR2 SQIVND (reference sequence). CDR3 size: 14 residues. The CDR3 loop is CASSKGLPHNEQFF. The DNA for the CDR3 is TGTGCCAGTAGTAAGGGACTACCCCACAATGAGCAGTTCTTC.

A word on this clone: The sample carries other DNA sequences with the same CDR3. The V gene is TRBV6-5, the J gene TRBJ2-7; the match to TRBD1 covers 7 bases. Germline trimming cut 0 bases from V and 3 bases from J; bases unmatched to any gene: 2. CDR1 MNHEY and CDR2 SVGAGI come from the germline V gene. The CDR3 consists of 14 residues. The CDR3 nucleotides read TGTGCCAGCAGTTACTCGGGACAGCGCTACGAGCAGTACTTC. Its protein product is CASSYSGQRYEQYF.

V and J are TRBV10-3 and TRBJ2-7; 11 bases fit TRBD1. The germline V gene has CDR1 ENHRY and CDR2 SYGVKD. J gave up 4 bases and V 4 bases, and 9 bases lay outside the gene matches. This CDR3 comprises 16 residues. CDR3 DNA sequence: TGTGCCATCAGTGGCCCTACCGGGACAGGGGGGTACGAGCAGTACTTC. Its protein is CAISGPTGTGGYEQYF.

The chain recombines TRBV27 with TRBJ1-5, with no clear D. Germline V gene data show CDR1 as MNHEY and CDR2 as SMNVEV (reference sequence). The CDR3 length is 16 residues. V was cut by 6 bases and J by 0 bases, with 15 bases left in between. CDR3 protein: CASSLMAGTSNQPQHF. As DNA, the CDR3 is TGTGCCAGCAGCCTCATGGCGGGTACTAGCAATCAGCCCCAGCATTTT.